Sequencing of this T cell receptor (beta chain) was carried out in a study of tumor and adjacent non-tumor tissue in lung cancer. Study results and limitations: Tumor TCR diversity, when higher, was linked to shorter survival. TCR diversity was significantly greater in tumor than normal lung tissue. Tumor repertoires had a smaller top 100 clone share than normal lung.

Germline V gene data show CDR1 as MDHEN and CDR2 as SYDVKM. This CDR3 is 13 amino acids long. RNA was extracted from bulk tissue without any cell sorting. More than 3 cm separated this lung sample from the edge of the tumor. Chemotherapy-naive patients with new lung cancer underwent thoracic surgery in China, August–late 2014. A modified ARM-PCR protocol with three rounds of nested PCR amplified TCRbeta. Using its own MiXCR run on the multiplex PCR reads, TCRdb lists one record per CDR3 protein. Counted here are approximately 79,000 distinct CDR3 sequences, 76% occurring once; the ten biggest clones make up around 40%. Worth noting for this clonotype: The target antigen is unknown. Mismatch with germline at one junction end may stem from a read error.

The receptor's source is a man between 70 and 80 years old with non-small cell lung cancer. The V and J genes are TRBV28 and TRBJ2-7, with 7 bases fitting TRBD1. The sequenced material came from distant non-tumor lung tissue. In DNA, the CDR3 is TGTGCCAGCAGTTTCTGGGACAGCTGGGAGCGGTACTTC. The encoded protein is CASSFWDSWERYF.